The clone carrying this T cell receptor beta chain appeared a few times. The antigen remains unidentified. Findings and limits, study-wide: In terms of TCR gene usage, tumor memory CD4+ T cells clustered together with blood and lymph node memory CD4+ cells, as well as with lymph node naive CD4+ cells.

Full-length variable regions came from constant-region reverse primers plus semi-nested Nested Universal Primer A PCR. TCRdb redid the calling of the 5' RACE reads with MiXCR, one entry per CDR3 protein. Altogether tens of thousands of distinct CDR3 sequences are present, roughly 18% being singletons, with the ten largest covering 2% to 2.5%. The V gene's germline CDR1 is PRHDT and CDR2 FYEKMQ (reference sequence). V gave up 3 bases and J gave up 4 bases, with 12 bases separating them. This CDR3 contains 14 residues. The gene calls are TRBV13 and TRBJ1-1, with D maybe TRBD1 (5 bases). This clonotype originated in a female donor with breast cancer. The source material was naive CD4+ T cells sorted from blood. The sample's subset: naive CD4+ T cells, CD4+CD45RA+CD25-. The CDR3 sequence is CASSLRTPATEAFF. CDR3 nucleotide sequence: TGTGCCAGCAGCTTGCGGACACCGGCCACTGAAGCTTTCTTT.